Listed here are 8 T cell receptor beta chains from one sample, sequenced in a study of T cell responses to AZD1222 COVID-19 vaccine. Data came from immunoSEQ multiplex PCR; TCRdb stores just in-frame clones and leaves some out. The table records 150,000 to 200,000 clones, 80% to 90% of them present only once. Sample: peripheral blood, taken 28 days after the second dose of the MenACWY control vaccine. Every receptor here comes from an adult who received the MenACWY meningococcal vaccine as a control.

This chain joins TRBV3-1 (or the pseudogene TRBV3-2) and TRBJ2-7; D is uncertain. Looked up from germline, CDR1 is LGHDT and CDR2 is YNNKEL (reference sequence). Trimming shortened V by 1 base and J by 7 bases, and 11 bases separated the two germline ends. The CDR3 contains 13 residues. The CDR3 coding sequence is TGTGCCAGCAGCCAAGGCCCTTGGTCAGAGCAGTACTTC. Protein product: CASSQGPWSEQYF.

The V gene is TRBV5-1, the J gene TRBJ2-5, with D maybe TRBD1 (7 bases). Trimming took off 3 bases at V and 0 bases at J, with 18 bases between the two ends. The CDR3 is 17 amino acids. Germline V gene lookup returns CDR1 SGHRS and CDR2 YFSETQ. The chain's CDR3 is CASSWGDSGKYQETQYF. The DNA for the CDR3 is TGCGCCAGCAGCTGGGGGGACAGTGGGAAGTACCAAGAGACCCAGTACTTC.

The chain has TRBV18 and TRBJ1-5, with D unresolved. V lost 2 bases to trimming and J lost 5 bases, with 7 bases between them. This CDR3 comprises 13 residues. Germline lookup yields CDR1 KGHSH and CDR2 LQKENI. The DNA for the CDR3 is TGTGCCAGCTCACCAGGATCGGATCAGCCCCAGCATTTT. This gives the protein CASSPGSDQPQHF. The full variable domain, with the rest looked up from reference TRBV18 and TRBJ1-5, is NAGVMQNPRHLVRRRGQEARLRCSPMKGHSHVYWYRQLPEEGLKFMVYLQKENIIDESGMPKERFSAEFPKEGPSILRIQQVVRGDSAAYFCASSPGSDQPQHFGDGTRLSIL.

CDR3 region: CASIDPQGSEQYF. The CDR3 region has the DNA TGTGCCAGCATCGACCCCCAGGGTAGCGAGCAGTACTTC. The rearrangement uses TRBV6-5 and TRBJ2-7, with D maybe TRBD1 (5 bases). This CDR3 is built from 13 residues. Germline lookup yields CDR1 MNHEY and CDR2 SVGAGI. The ends were cut back, 7 bases at V and 6 bases at J, with 16 bases in the middle.

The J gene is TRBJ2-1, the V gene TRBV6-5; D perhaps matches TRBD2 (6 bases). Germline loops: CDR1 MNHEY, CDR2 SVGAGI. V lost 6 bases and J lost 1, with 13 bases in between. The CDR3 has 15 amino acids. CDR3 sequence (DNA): TGTGCCAGCAGGGGGACGGGAGATTCCTACAATGAGCAGTTCTTC. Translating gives CASRGTGDSYNEQFF.

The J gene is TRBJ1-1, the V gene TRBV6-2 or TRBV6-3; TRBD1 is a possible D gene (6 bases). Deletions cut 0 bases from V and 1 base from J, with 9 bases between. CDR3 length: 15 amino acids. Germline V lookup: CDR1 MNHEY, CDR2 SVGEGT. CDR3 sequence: CASSYSGGRNTEAFF. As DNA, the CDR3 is TGTGCCAGCAGTTACTCGGGGGGCAGGAACACTGAAGCTTTCTTT.

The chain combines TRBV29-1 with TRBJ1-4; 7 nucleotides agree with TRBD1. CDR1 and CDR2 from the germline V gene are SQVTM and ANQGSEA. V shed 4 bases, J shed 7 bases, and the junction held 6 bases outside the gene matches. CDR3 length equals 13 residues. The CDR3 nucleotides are TGCAGCGTTGGGGGCCAGGGGGGTGAAAAACTGTTTTTT. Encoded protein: CSVGGQGGEKLFF.

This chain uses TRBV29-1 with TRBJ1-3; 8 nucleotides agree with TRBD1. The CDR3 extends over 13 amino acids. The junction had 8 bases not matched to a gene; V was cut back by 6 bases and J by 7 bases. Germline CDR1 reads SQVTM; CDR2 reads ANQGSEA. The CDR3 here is CSVSGTGSNTIYF. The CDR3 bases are TGCAGCGTCTCCGGGACAGGCTCGAACACCATATATTTT. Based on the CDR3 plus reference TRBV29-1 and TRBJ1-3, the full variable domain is SAVISQKPSRDICQRGTSLTIQCQVDSQVTMMFWYRQQPGQSLTLIATANQGSEATYESGFVIDKFPISRPNLTFSTLTVSNMSPEDSSIYLCSVSGTGSNTIYFGEGSWLTVV.